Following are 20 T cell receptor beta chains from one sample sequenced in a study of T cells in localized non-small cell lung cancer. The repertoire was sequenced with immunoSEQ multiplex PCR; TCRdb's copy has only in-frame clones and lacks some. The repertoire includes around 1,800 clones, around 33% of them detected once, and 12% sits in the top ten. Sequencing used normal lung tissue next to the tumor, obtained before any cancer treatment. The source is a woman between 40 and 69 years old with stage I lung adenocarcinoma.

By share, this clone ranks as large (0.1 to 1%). The CDR3 reads CASSPQAGDIGAFF. CDR3 nucleotides: TGTGCCAGCTCCCCCCAGGCTGGGGATATTGGAGCTTTCTTT. The rearrangement uses TRBV6-8 and TRBJ1-1; the D is unclear. The CDR3 has 14 amino acids. V dropped 8 bases and J dropped 10 bases, with 23 bases sitting between them. The germline V gene encodes CDR1 MNHGY and CDR2 SAAAGT.

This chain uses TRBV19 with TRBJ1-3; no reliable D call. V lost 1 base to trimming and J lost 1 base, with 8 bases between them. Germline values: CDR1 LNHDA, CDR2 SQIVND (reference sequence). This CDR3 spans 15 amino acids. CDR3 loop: CASSIGVVSGNTIYF. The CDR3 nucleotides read TGTGCCAGTAGTATAGGGGTCGTTTCTGGAAACACCATATATTTT. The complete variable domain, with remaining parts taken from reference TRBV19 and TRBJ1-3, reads DGGITQSPKYLFRKEGQNVTLSCEQNLNHDAMYWYRQDPGQGLRLIYYSQIVNDFQKGDIAEGYSVSREKKESFPLTVTSAQKNPTAFYLCASSIGVVSGNTIYFGEGSWLTVV.

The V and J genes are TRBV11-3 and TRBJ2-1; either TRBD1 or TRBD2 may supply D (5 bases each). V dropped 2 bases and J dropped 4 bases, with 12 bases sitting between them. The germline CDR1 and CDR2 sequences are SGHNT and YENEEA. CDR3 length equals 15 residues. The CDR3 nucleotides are TGTGCCAGCAGCTTACTAGAGGGGACGTACAATGAGCAGTTCTTC. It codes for CASSLLEGTYNEQFF.

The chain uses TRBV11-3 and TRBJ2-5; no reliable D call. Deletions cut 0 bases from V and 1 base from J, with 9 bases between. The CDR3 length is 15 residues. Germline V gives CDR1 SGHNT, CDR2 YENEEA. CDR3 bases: TGTGCCAGCAGCTTAGAATCCACTGTCCAAGAGACCCAGTACTTC. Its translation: CASSLESTVQETQYF.

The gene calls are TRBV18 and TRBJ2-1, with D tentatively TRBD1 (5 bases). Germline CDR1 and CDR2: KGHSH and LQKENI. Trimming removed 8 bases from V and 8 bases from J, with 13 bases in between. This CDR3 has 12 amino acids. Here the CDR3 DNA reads TGTGCCAGCCGGTGGGGCACCGATGAGCAGTTCTTC. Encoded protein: CASRWGTDEQFF.

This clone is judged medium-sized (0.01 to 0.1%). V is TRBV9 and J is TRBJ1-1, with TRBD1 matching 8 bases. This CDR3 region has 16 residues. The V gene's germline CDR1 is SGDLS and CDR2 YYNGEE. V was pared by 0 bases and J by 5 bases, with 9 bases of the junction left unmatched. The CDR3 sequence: CASSVAPTGARTEAFF. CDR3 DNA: TGTGCCAGCAGCGTAGCCCCGACAGGGGCTAGGACTGAAGCTTTCTTT.

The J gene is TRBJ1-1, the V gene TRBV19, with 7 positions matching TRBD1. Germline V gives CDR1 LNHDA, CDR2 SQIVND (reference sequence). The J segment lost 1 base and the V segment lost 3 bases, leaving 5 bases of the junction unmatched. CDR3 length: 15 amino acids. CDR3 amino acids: CASSMAGQENTEAFF. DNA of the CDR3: TGTGCCAGTAGTATGGCCGGACAGGAGAACACTGAAGCTTTCTTT. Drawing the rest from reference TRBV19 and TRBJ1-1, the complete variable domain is DGGITQSPKYLFRKEGQNVTLSCEQNLNHDAMYWYRQDPGQGLRLIYYSQIVNDFQKGDIAEGYSVSREKKESFPLTVTSAQKNPTAFYLCASSMAGQENTEAFFGQGTRLTVV.

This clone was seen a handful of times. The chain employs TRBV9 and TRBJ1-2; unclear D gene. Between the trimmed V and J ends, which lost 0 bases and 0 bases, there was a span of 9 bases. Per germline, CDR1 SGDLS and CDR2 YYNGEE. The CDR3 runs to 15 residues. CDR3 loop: CASSVVPVTNYGYTF. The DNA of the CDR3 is TGTGCCAGCAGCGTAGTCCCAGTCACTAACTATGGCTACACCTTC.

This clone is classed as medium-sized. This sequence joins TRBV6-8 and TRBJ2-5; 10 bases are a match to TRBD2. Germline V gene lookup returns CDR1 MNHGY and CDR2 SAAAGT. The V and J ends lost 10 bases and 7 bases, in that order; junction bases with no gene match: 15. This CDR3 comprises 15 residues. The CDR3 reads CATSSIGTSVSTQYF. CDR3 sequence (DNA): TGTGCCACCTCCTCAATAGGGACTAGCGTTTCGACCCAGTACTTC.

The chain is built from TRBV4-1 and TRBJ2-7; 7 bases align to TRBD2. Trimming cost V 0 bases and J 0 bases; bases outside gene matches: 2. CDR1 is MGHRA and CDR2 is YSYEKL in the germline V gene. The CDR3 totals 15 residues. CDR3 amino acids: CASSQDSSGSYEQYF. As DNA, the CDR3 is TGCGCCAGCAGCCAAGATTCTAGCGGCTCCTACGAGCAGTACTTC.

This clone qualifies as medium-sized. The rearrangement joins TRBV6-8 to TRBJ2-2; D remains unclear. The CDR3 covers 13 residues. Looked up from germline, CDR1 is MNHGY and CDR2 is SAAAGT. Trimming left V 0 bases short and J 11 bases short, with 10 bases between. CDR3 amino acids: CASSYSGSIELFF. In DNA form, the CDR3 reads TGTGCCAGCAGTTACTCCGGCTCGATAGAGCTGTTTTTT.

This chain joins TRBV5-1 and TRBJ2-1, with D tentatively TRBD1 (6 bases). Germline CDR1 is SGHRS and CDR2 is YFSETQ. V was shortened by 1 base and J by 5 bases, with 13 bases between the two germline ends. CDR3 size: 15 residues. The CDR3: CASSLPQDSNNEQFF. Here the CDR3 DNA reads TGCGCCAGCAGCTTGCCCCAGGACAGCAACAATGAGCAGTTCTTC.

In DNA form, the CDR3 reads TGCAGCGTTGCCGGCTTGGCAGGGAGGACTGAAGCTTTCTTT. Encoded protein: CSVAGLAGRTEAFF. The chain carries TRBV29-1 and TRBJ1-1; TRBD1 is a possible D gene (5 bases). The germline CDR1 and CDR2 sequences are SQVTM and ANQGSEA. The CDR3 runs 14 residues. V lost 4 bases and J 5 bases, leaving 17 bases between the germline ends.

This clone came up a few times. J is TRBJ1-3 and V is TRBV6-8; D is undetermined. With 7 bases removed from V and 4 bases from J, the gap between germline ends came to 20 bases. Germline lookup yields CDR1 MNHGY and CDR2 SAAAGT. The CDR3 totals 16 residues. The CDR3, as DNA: TGTGCCAGCACCGAAGTGGGAAGATCTCAGGGAAACACCATATATTTT. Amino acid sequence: CASTEVGRSQGNTIYF.

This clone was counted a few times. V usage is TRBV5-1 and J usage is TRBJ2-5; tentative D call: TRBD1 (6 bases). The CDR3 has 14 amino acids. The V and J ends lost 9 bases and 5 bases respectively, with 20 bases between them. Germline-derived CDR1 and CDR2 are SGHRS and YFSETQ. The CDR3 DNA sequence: TGCGCCACCACGGAACAGGGAATATGGGAGACCCAGTACTTC. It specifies CATTEQGIWETQYF.

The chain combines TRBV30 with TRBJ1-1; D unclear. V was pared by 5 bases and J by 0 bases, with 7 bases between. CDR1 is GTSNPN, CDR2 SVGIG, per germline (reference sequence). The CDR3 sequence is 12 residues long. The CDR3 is CAWGAMNTEAFF. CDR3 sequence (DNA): TGTGCCTGGGGAGCAATGAACACTGAAGCTTTCTTT.

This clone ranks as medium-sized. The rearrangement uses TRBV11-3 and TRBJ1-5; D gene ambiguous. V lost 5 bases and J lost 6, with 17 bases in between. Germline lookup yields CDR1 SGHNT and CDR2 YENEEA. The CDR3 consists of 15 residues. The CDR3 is CASSPLLGSTQPQHF. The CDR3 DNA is TGTGCCAGCAGCCCCCTGTTAGGGTCGACTCAGCCCCAGCATTTT.

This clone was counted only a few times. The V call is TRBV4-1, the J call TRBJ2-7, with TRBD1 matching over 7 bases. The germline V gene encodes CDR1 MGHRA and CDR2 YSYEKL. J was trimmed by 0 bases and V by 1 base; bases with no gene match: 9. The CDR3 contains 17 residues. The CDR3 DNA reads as TGCGCCAGCAGCCAAGTCCCGGGACAGTTGAGCTCCTACGAGCAGTACTTC. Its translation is CASSQVPGQLSSYEQYF.

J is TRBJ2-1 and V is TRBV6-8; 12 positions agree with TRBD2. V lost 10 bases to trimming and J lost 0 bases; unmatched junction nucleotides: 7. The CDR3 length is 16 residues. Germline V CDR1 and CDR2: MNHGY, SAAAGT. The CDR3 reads CAIRTSGASSYNEQFF. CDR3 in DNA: TGTGCCATCAGGACTAGCGGGGCGAGCTCCTACAATGAGCAGTTCTTC.

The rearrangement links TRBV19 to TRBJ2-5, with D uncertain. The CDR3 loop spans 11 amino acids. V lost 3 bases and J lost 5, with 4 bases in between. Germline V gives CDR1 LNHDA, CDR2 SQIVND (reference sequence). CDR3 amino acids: CASSMRETQYF. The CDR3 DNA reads TGTGCCAGTAGTATGAGGGAGACCCAGTACTTC.